The 27 T cell receptor beta chains listed next were all sequenced from one sample in a study of cytomegalovirus exposure and HLA in healthy donors. The PCR had 60 Vbeta and 13 Jbeta primers. Generated by immunoSEQ multiplex PCR, the TCRdb table keeps only in-frame clones and is missing some. The sample has approximately 100,000 clones; 85% are singletons. Material for sequencing was PBMCs. These receptors came from a man aged 40-49 years in good health and CMV-seropositive.

V and J are TRBV7-4 and TRBJ1-3, with D tentatively TRBD1 (6 bases). Germline V lookup: CDR1 SGHVT, CDR2 SQSDAQ. V was clipped by 5 bases and J by 3 bases, with 17 bases between them. This CDR3 has 16 amino acids. Here the CDR3 reads CASSHKLHRDGNTIYF. As DNA, the CDR3 is TGTGCCAGCAGCCATAAACTCCACAGGGATGGAAACACCATATATTTT.

This rearrangement joins TRBV5-1 to TRBJ1-4; 8 positions agree with TRBD1. Germline loops: CDR1 SGHRS, CDR2 YFSETQ. This CDR3 has 15 residues. V lost 3 bases and J lost 3; bases outside the gene matches: 4. CDR3 coding DNA: TGCGCCAGCAGCTCGACAGGGGTTCCTAATGAAAAACTGTTTTTT. Protein: CASSSTGVPNEKLFF.

The genes are TRBV6-5 and TRBJ1-2; perhaps TRBD1 as D (6 bases). The CDR3 covers 14 residues. Trimming took 0 bases from V and 7 from J, leaving 12 bases between them. The germline CDR1 and CDR2 sequences are MNHEY and SVGAGI. CDR3 amino acids: CASSYSIGGGGYTF. The CDR3, as DNA: TGTGCCAGCAGTTACTCGATAGGGGGGGGTGGCTACACCTTC.

This clone was picked up a small number of times. This chain links TRBV28 with TRBJ1-2, with 8 bases fitting TRBD1. V lost 5 bases and J lost 3; bases outside the gene matches: 8. The CDR3 length is 15 residues. Looked up from germline, CDR1 is MDHEN and CDR2 is SYDVKM. The CDR3 coding sequence is TGTGCCAGCAGTAAAACGGGACAGGCCCACTATGGCTACACCTTC. Its translation is CASSKTGQAHYGYTF.

CDR3 protein: CASSQVNLERNTEAFF. The DNA of the CDR3 is TGTGCCAGCAGCCAAGTGAATTTAGAGCGGAACACTGAAGCTTTCTTT. V is TRBV4-2 and J is TRBJ1-1; D is unresolved. V dropped 1 base and J dropped 1 base, with 13 bases sitting between them. Germline values: CDR1 LGHNA, CDR2 YNFKEQ. CDR3 length equals 16 residues.

This clone was detected a few times. This sequence joins TRBV6-5 and TRBJ2-7, with a tentative D call TRBD1 (6 bases). This CDR3 has 15 amino acids. CDR1 and CDR2 from the germline V gene are MNHEY and SVGAGI. V lost 0 bases to trimming and J lost 0 bases, with 9 bases between them. CDR3 in DNA: TGTGCCAGCAGTTACTCGACAGGCCTCTCCTACGAGCAGTACTTC. Protein product: CASSYSTGLSYEQYF.

This rearrangement joins TRBV15 to TRBJ1-2; 7 bases fit TRBD1. The germline CDR1 and CDR2 sequences are LNHNV and YYDKDF (reference sequence). Trimming took 3 bases from V and 1 from J; bases not matched to a gene: 5. This CDR3 has 15 residues. The CDR3 here is CATSRGDSSNYGYTF. The CDR3 nucleotides read TGTGCCACCAGCAGGGGGGACAGCAGTAACTATGGCTACACCTTC. The full variable domain, in which reference TRBV15 and TRBJ1-2 provide the parts outside the CDR3, is DAMVIQNPRYQVTQFGKPVTLSCSQTLNHNVMYWYQQKSSQAPKLLFHYYDKDFNNEADTPDNFQSRRPNTSFCFLDIRSPGLGDTAMYLCATSRGDSSNYGYTFGSGTRLTVV.

The V and J genes are TRBV28 and TRBJ2-7, with 8 bases lining up with TRBD2. The V segment lost 3 bases and the J segment 2 bases; nucleotides outside the gene matches: 9. Germline CDR1 and CDR2: MDHEN and SYDVKM. The CDR3 is 16 residues long. CDR3 loop: CASSLSSGRKPYEQYF. The CDR3 DNA sequence: TGTGCCAGCAGTTTGTCAAGCGGGAGAAAACCCTACGAGCAGTACTTC.

This rearrangement joins TRBV19 to TRBJ2-3; 13 nucleotides align to TRBD2. Germline values: CDR1 LNHDA, CDR2 SQIVND (reference sequence). Trimming at V came to 10 bases and at J to 1 base, leaving 8 bases not matched to a gene. The CDR3 length is 16 residues. In DNA form, the CDR3 reads TGTGCCACTGCGGGACTAGCGGGGATCCGCACAGATACGCAGTATTTT. It is translated as CATAGLAGIRTDTQYF. Using reference TRBV19 and TRBJ2-3 for the parts outside the CDR3, the full variable domain is DGGITQSPKYLFRKEGQNVTLSCEQNLNHDAMYWYRQDPGQGLRLIYYSQIVNDFQKGDIAEGYSVSREKKESFPLTVTSAQKNPTAFYLCATAGLAGIRTDTQYFGPGTRLTVL.

The chain carries TRBV7-9 and TRBJ2-7, with TRBD1 identical over 10 bases. This CDR3 region has 16 residues. Germline-derived CDR1 and CDR2 are SEHNR and FQNEAQ (reference sequence). Trimming at V came to 1 base and at J to 5 bases, leaving 8 bases not matched to a gene. The CDR3 loop is CASSLVGQGSYHEQYF. CDR3 coding DNA: TGTGCCAGCAGCTTAGTGGGACAGGGGAGTTATCACGAGCAGTACTTC.

V is TRBV18 and J is TRBJ2-7; no clear D. V was clipped by 1 base and J by 2 bases, with 6 bases between them. CDR1 KGHSH and CDR2 LQKENI come from the germline V gene. The CDR3 sequence is 13 residues long. The CDR3 DNA sequence: TGTGCCAGCTCACCACTAGAGACCTACGAGCAGTACTTC. This sequence encodes CASSPLETYEQYF. The full variable domain, completed using reference TRBV18 and TRBJ2-7, is NAGVMQNPRHLVRRRGQEARLRCSPMKGHSHVYWYRQLPEEGLKFMVYLQKENIIDESGMPKERFSAEFPKEGPSILRIQQVVRGDSAAYFCASSPLETYEQYFGPGTRLTVT.

In its sample, this clone was seen once. The chain carries TRBV11-2 and TRBJ1-4, with 7 bases fitting TRBD1. The germline gives CDR1 SGHAT, CDR2 FQNNGV. The CDR3 spans 13 residues. Trimming took 9 bases from V and 9 from J; bases not matched to a gene: 10. The CDR3 loop reads CASSGTGVKKLFF. The CDR3 coding sequence is TGTGCCAGTTCTGGAACAGGGGTGAAAAAACTGTTTTTT.

The rearrangement joins TRBV9 to TRBJ1-4, with 7 bases matching TRBD1. The CDR3 length is 15 residues. Trimming cost V 3 bases and J 7 bases; bases outside gene matches: 9. Germline V CDR1 and CDR2: SGDLS, YYNGEE. The CDR3 DNA reads as TGTGCCAGCAGCGGCAAAGGTTCAGGGGGTGAAAAACTGTTTTTT. It codes for CASSGKGSGGEKLFF.

This sequence joins TRBV19 and TRBJ2-4; possible D gene TRBD1, 6 bases. This CDR3 has 15 residues. Germline CDR1 is LNHDA and CDR2 is SQIVND (reference sequence). V was pared by 6 bases and J by 3 bases, with 15 bases between. In DNA form, the CDR3 reads TGTGCCAGTAGCGCGATCTCAGGGGTCAAAAACATTCAGTACTTC. It is translated as CASSAISGVKNIQYF.

The chain joins TRBV5-4 to TRBJ2-1; the D gene is possibly TRBD2 (5 bases). The CDR3 has 13 residues. The germline CDR1 and CDR2 sequences are SGHNT and YYREEE (reference sequence). Trimming pared 4 bases from V and 6 bases from J, leaving 11 bases between. DNA for the CDR3: TGTGCCAGCAGCGAAAAGCGGCCCAATGAGCAGTTCTTC. Its protein product is CASSEKRPNEQFF.

The J gene is TRBJ2-1, the V gene TRBV5-4, with TRBD1 matching over 7 bases. The CDR3 runs to 13 residues. Per germline, CDR1 SGHNT and CDR2 YYREEE (reference sequence). V was clipped by 4 bases and J by 12 bases; unmatched bases: 10. DNA of the CDR3: TGTGCCAGCAGCCGATACCGGGACAGCGGGCAGTTCTTC. This codes for CASSRYRDSGQFF.

To note about this clone: At one boundary the junction diverges from the germline segment, which might be a read error. The chain uses TRBV7-7 and TRBJ2-5; perhaps TRBD2 as D (5 bases). The CDR3 spans 14 residues. The germline V gene has CDR1 SSHAT and CDR2 FNYEAQ (reference sequence). The CDR3, as DNA: TGTGCTAGCAGCCCAAGGACTTCAGCGGAGACCCAGTACTTC. It codes for CASSPRTSAETQYF. Full variable domain (outside the CDR3, taken from reference TRBV7-7 and TRBJ2-5): GAGVSQSPRYKVTKRGQDVTLRCDPISSHATLYWYQQALGQGPEFLTYFNYEAQPDKSGLPSDRFSAERPEGSISTLTIQRTEQRDSAMYRCASSPRTSAETQYFGPGTRLLVL.

This rearrangement joins TRBV11-2 to TRBJ2-7, with D uncertain. V lost 5 bases and J 0 bases, leaving 20 bases between the germline ends. Per the germline V gene, CDR1 is SGHAT and CDR2 is FQNNGV. The CDR3 runs to 17 residues. The CDR3 loop reads CASSPSRVASVSYEQYF. Here the CDR3 DNA reads TGTGCCAGCAGCCCTTCCCGGGTGGCTAGTGTCTCCTACGAGCAGTACTTC.

CDR3 in DNA: TGTGCCAGCAGCGGCAGGACTAGCGGGAACACAGATACGCAGTATTTT. Residues: CASSGRTSGNTDTQYF. The chain links TRBV9 to TRBJ2-3; 12 bases align to TRBD2. Germline trimming cut 3 bases from V and 2 bases from J; bases unmatched to any gene: 4. The CDR3 sequence is 16 residues long. Germline V CDR1 and CDR2: SGDLS, YYNGEE. The whole variable domain, filled in from reference TRBV9 and TRBJ2-3, reads DSGVTQTPKHLITATGQRVTLRCSPRSGDLSVYWYQQSLDQGLQFLIQYYNGEERAKGNILERFSAQQFPDLHSELNLSSLELGDSALYFCASSGRTSGNTDTQYFGPGTRLTVL.

This chain connects TRBV27 to TRBJ2-2; TRBD2 is a possible D gene (6 bases). Germline loops: CDR1 MNHEY, CDR2 SMNVEV (reference sequence). V shed 7 bases and J shed 0 bases, with 18 bases lying between them. The CDR3 is 17 amino acids. The CDR3 here is CASTRLAGRTNTGELFF. DNA of the CDR3: TGTGCCAGCACCAGGTTGGCGGGGCGAACGAACACCGGGGAGCTGTTTTTT.

V gene TRBV9 combines with J gene TRBJ2-7, with 12 bases fitting TRBD2. CDR1 SGDLS and CDR2 YYNGEE come from the germline V gene. V trimming: 0 bases; J trimming: 2 bases; junction bases outside the gene matches: 3. CDR3 length equals 16 residues. The CDR3 DNA follows: TGTGCCAGCAGCGTAGGGCCTAGCGGGGGGGCCTACGAGCAGTACTTC. Amino acids: CASSVGPSGGAYEQYF.

V and J are TRBV29-1 and TRBJ2-4; 8 positions agree with TRBD2. V gave up 6 bases and J gave up 9 bases; unmatched junction bases: 7. The germline CDR1 and CDR2 sequences are SQVTM and ANQGSEA. This CDR3 contains 12 residues. The CDR3 DNA reads as TGCAGCGTCCCAGCGGGGGTCGGCATTCAGTACTTC. As protein: CSVPAGVGIQYF. The whole variable domain, remainder taken from reference TRBV29-1 and TRBJ2-4, is SAVISQKPSRDICQRGTSLTIQCQVDSQVTMMFWYRQQPGQSLTLIATANQGSEATYESGFVIDKFPISRPNLTFSTLTVSNMSPEDSSIYLCSVPAGVGIQYFGAGTRLSVL.

The chain uses TRBV7-2 and TRBJ1-2; the D is unclear. V was clipped by 0 bases and J by 0 bases, with 8 bases between them. The CDR3 covers 15 residues. The germline gives CDR1 SGHTA, CDR2 FQGNSA. The CDR3 region has the DNA TGTGCCAGCAGCTTAGCGAATACAGCTAACTATGGCTACACCTTC. Protein product: CASSLANTANYGYTF.

The V gene is TRBV6-1, the J gene TRBJ1-1; TRBD1 agrees at 7 bases. Per germline, CDR1 MNHNS and CDR2 SASEGT. Trimming cost V 6 bases and J 1 base; bases outside gene matches: 5. This CDR3 has 14 amino acids. CDR3 DNA sequence: TGTGCCAGCAGCCTGGGACAGTGGAACACTGAAGCTTTCTTT. Translation: CASSLGQWNTEAFF.

The chain is built from TRBV5-1 and TRBJ1-2, with 9 bases that match TRBD1. Germline CDR1 and CDR2: SGHRS and YFSETQ. The CDR3 loop spans 16 amino acids. The V and J ends lost 4 bases and 1 base, in that order; junction bases with no gene match: 8. The CDR3 nucleotides read TGCGCCAGCAGCAGGGGACAGGGTTTATTTAACTATGGCTACACCTTC. This encodes CASSRGQGLFNYGYTF. Based on the CDR3 plus reference TRBV5-1 and TRBJ1-2, the full variable domain is KAGVTQTPRYLIKTRGQQVTLSCSPISGHRSVSWYQQTPGQGLQFLFEYFSETQRNKGNFPGRFSGRQFSNSRSEMNVSTLELGDSALYLCASSRGQGLFNYGYTFGSGTRLTVV.

This clone was counted between two and nine times. The V call is TRBV29-1, the J call TRBJ1-3, with 9 bases that match TRBD1. The CDR3 covers 14 residues. V shed 0 bases and J 4 bases; nucleotides not matched to a gene: 1. Germline V gene sequence: CDR1 SQVTM, CDR2 ANQGSEA. CDR3 loop: CSVEEDRGGNTIYF. The CDR3 DNA reads TGCAGCGTTGAAGAGGACAGGGGCGGAAACACCATATATTTT.

This clone occurred once. The chain links TRBV19 to TRBJ2-4, with TRBD2 as a possible D gene (5 bases). V gave up 0 bases and J gave up 6 bases, with 18 bases separating them. CDR3 length: 17 residues. Germline V CDR1 and CDR2: LNHDA, SQIVND (reference sequence). The CDR3 region is CASSIDGSGRRGNIQYF. DNA of the CDR3: TGTGCCAGTAGTATAGATGGCAGCGGTAGACGGGGAAACATTCAGTACTTC.